Following are 8 T cell receptor beta chains from one sample sequenced in a study of vaccination effects on CD4 cells after COVID-19. Clones were read by immunoSEQ multiplex PCR, and TCRdb kept only the in-frame ones, dropping some. The sample lists roughly 73,000 clones, around 70% seen once, with under 6% in the top ten. Antigen-specific CD4+ T cells were expanded with viral peptide pools in the ViraFEST assay before sequencing. Scientists isolated CD4+ T cells after an approximately 9-day culture period ended. This person caught SARS-CoV-2 sometime from March to December 2020, and PCR testing confirmed the infection. The antigens these receptors bind are not known. The sample was CD4+ T cells from PBMCs cultured with HIV peptides, taken before COVID-19 vaccination. Sample subset: HIV-1 Nef peptide pool negative control/reference culture. The source is a human donor who had a prior SARS-CoV-2 infection.

This chain connects TRBV21-1 to TRBJ2-7. TRBV21-1 is a pseudogene locus. The CDR3 runs 14 residues. The CDR3 is CASMRRDHGYEQYF. The CDR3 coding sequence is TGTGCCAGCATGAGACGGGACCATGGCTACGAGCAGTACTTC.

The rearrangement joins TRBV20-1 to TRBJ1-1; D gene uncertain. CDR1 is DFQATT, CDR2 SNEGSKA, per germline (reference sequence). The CDR3 is made up of 11 amino acids. The V gene lost 3 bases and the J gene lost 7 bases, with 9 bases spanning the gap. The CDR3 protein is CSASQGSEAFF. CDR3 DNA sequence: TGCAGTGCTAGTCAAGGGAGTGAAGCTTTCTTT.

V gene TRBV5-1 combines with J gene TRBJ1-1; D possibly corresponds to TRBD1 (5 bases). This CDR3 is built from 15 residues. Per the germline V gene, CDR1 is SGHRS and CDR2 is YFSETQ. Deletions cut 0 bases from V and 0 bases from J, with 9 bases between. The CDR3 DNA sequence: TGCGCCAGCAGCTTGGAGGGGTACGTGAACACTGAAGCTTTCTTT. Amino acids: CASSLEGYVNTEAFF.

This chain joins TRBV9 and TRBJ2-5; TRBD1 aligns across 7 bases. The CDR3 covers 13 residues. Germline CDR1 is SGDLS and CDR2 is YYNGEE. V lost 3 bases, J lost 4 bases, and 3 bases stayed unmatched. As DNA, the CDR3 is TGTGCCAGCAGCGACAGGGGTTCAGAGACCCAGTACTTC. Amino acids: CASSDRGSETQYF.

This clone was counted a few times. The CDR3 sequence: CSASLGSRSPLHF. CDR3 coding DNA: TGCAGTGCTAGTTTGGGTAGTCGTTCACCCCTCCACTTT. The chain couples TRBV20-1 to TRBJ1-6; D unresolved. This CDR3 is built from 13 residues. The germline V gene has CDR1 DFQATT and CDR2 SNEGSKA (reference sequence). V lost 3 bases to trimming and J lost 9 bases, with 12 bases between them.

The chain has TRBV10-2 and TRBJ2-1; 8 nucleotides align to TRBD2. V trimming: 1 base; J trimming: 7 bases; junction bases outside the gene matches: 9. The CDR3 runs 16 residues. CDR1 WSHSY and CDR2 SAAADI come from the germline V gene. The CDR3 coding sequence is TGCGCCAGCAGTGAGTTCAAGGCGGGAGGTCAAAATGAGCAGTTCTTC. Translation gives CASSEFKAGGQNEQFF.

The V gene is TRBV18, the J gene TRBJ2-7, with unresolved D. The CDR3 spans 13 residues. V was shortened by 3 bases and J by 4 bases, with 10 bases between the two germline ends. Germline V gene sequence: CDR1 KGHSH, CDR2 LQKENI. CDR3 nucleotide sequence: TGTGCCAGCTCACCGCAGAACGAGTACGAGCAGTACTTC. This encodes CASSPQNEYEQYF.

This clone showed up just a few times. CDR3 nucleotide sequence: TGTGCCATCAGTGACAGGGCCGAGGAAAAACTGTTTTTT. Protein: CAISDRAEEKLFF. The V call is TRBV10-3, the J call TRBJ1-4; D is possibly TRBD1 (5 bases). The CDR3 is made up of 13 amino acids. Germline CDR1 is ENHRY and CDR2 is SYGVKD. V lost 3 bases and J 8 bases, leaving 10 bases between the germline ends.